The source of this T cell receptor (beta chain) is a study of T cell changes during pregnancy in multiple sclerosis. V was clipped by 2 bases and J by 4 bases, with 11 bases between them. This CDR3 has 14 amino acids. The V gene's germline CDR1 is SGHAT and CDR2 FQNNGV. The data were produced by immunoSEQ multiplex PCR, yet TCRdb's version contains in-frame clones alone and is incomplete. The table lists under 85,000 clones, approximately 90% of them singletons. The sample consisted of CD4+ T cells from peripheral blood mononuclear cells, taken before pregnancy. This sequence was found in a female donor with multiple sclerosis, enrolled in a pregnancy study. This chain uses TRBV11-2 with TRBJ1-1; maybe TRBD1 (5 bases). The CDR3 region has the DNA TGTGCCAGCAGCTTAAGGCGGCAGGGCACTGAAGCTTTCTTT. It translates to CASSLRRQGTEAFF.